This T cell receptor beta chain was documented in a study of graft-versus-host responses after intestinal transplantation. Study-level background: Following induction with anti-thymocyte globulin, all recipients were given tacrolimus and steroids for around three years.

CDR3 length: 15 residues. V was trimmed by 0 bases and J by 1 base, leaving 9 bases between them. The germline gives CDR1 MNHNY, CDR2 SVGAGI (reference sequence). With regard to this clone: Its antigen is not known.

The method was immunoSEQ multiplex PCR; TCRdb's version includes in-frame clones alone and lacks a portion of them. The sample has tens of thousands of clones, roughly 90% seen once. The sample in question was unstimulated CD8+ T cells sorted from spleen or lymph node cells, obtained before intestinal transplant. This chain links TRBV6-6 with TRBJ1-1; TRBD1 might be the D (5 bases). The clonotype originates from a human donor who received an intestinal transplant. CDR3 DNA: TGTGCCAGCAGTTACTCGGGGGGGAGGAACACTGAAGCTTTCTTT. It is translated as CASSYSGGRNTEAFF.